This passage covers 26 T cell receptor beta chains from one sample sequenced in a study of cytomegalovirus exposure and HLA in healthy donors listed by TCRdb under 2017. The method behind the library was the immunoSEQ multiplex PCR assay. In its TCRdb copy, this immuneACCESS table keeps in-frame sequences only and misses some clones. Where compared with another copy, unresolved V genes explain less than half of these, and the others have no known cause. A total of roughly 100,000 clones appear in this sample, approximately 94% of them only once. 0.8% to 0.9% of the sample is taken by the ten largest. The sample comprised PBMCs. The receptor source for this set is a woman aged 18-35 years in good health and CMV-seronegative.

The chain has TRBV5-6 and TRBJ2-7, with 8 nucleotides matching TRBD1. The germline CDR1 and CDR2 sequences are SGHDT and YYEEEE. This CDR3 spans 15 amino acids. With V trimmed by 5 bases and J by 2 bases, 9 bases remained unmatched. This CDR3 is CASSPRTGMPYEQYF. CDR3 nucleotides: TGTGCCAGCAGTCCTAGGACAGGGATGCCCTACGAGCAGTACTTC.

V usage is TRBV9 and J usage is TRBJ2-5, with 8 bases matching TRBD2. J gave up 1 base and V 0 bases, and 2 bases lay outside the gene matches. The CDR3 is made up of 15 amino acids. The germline V gene has CDR1 SGDLS and CDR2 YYNGEE. The CDR3 sequence is CASSVAGGPQETQYF. In nucleotides, the CDR3 is TGTGCCAGCAGCGTAGCGGGGGGGCCCCAAGAGACCCAGTACTTC.

The V and J genes are TRBV7-9 and TRBJ2-1; 10 nucleotides match TRBD2. The CDR3 is 13 residues long. V lost 3 bases, J lost 10 bases, and 3 bases stayed unmatched. Germline-derived CDR1 and CDR2 are SEHNR and FQNEAQ (reference sequence). CDR3 DNA sequence: TGTGCCAGCAGCTTTGAGGGACTAGCGGAGCAGTTCTTC. Protein sequence: CASSFEGLAEQFF.

The genes are TRBV2 and TRBJ2-1; TRBD2 matches 14 bases. The V gene end was trimmed by 6 bases and the J gene end by 2 bases; junction bases not matched to a gene: 18. This CDR3 comprises 21 residues. Germline CDR1 is SNHLY and CDR2 is FYNNEI. The CDR3 DNA sequence: TGTGCCAGCAGGGTGGACAGGCCCTCGGGACTAGCGGGGGACCCCTACAATGAGCAGTTCTTC. This sequence encodes CASRVDRPSGLAGDPYNEQFF.

This clone was detected once. The chain combines TRBV7-3 with TRBJ2-2; D is possibly TRBD2 (5 bases). The ends were cut back, 0 bases at V and 1 base at J, with 9 bases in the middle. The CDR3 is made up of 16 amino acids. Germline loops: CDR1 SGHTA, CDR2 FQGTGA. The CDR3 DNA sequence: TGTGCCAGCAGCTTAACGGCGGGTCTGAACACCGGGGAGCTGTTTTTT. This encodes CASSLTAGLNTGELFF.

J is TRBJ1-4 and V is TRBV15, with 11 bases that match TRBD1. From germline, CDR1 is LNHNV and CDR2 YYDKDF (reference sequence). After removal of 7 bases from V and 7 bases from J, the junction contained 8 bases not matched to a gene. This CDR3 has 15 amino acids. The CDR3 spells CATTNEGQGGEKLFF. The CDR3 coding sequence is TGTGCCACCACAAATGAGGGACAGGGGGGTGAAAAACTGTTTTTT.

The gene calls are TRBV28 and TRBJ2-7; perhaps TRBD1 as D (6 bases). V was shortened by 10 bases and J by 1 base, with 11 bases between the two germline ends. This CDR3 is built from 12 residues. Germline V gene data show CDR1 as MDHEN and CDR2 as SYDVKM. CDR3 in DNA: TGTGCCACTAGAACAGGGTCCTACGAGCAGTACTTC. This encodes CATRTGSYEQYF.

J is TRBJ1-6 and V is TRBV7-9, with 7 bases lining up with TRBD1. After removal of 3 bases from V and 8 bases from J, the junction contained 7 bases not matched to a gene. The CDR3 consists of 15 residues. Germline CDR1 and CDR2: SEHNR and FQNEAQ (reference sequence). The CDR3 DNA reads TGTGCCAGCAGCTTTTACAGGGGATTGGATTCACCCCTCCACTTT. It is translated as CASSFYRGLDSPLHF.

This clone was counted once. The chain joins TRBV7-9 to TRBJ2-7, with 8 bases lining up with TRBD1. The CDR3 is 16 residues long. Per the germline V gene, CDR1 is SEHNR and CDR2 is FQNEAQ (reference sequence). The V and J ends lost 5 bases and 4 bases, in that order; junction bases with no gene match: 13. Here the CDR3 reads CASSRGVGQGRYEQYF. The CDR3 DNA reads as TGTGCCAGCAGCCGCGGAGTAGGACAGGGAAGGTACGAGCAGTACTTC.

The chain uses TRBV7-2 and TRBJ2-5, with 8 positions matching TRBD1. CDR1 SGHTA and CDR2 FQGNSA come from the germline V gene. Trimming at V came to 4 bases and at J to 4 bases, leaving 5 bases not matched to a gene. This CDR3 spans 14 amino acids. The CDR3 DNA reads as TGTGCCAGCAGCTCGGTTCAGGGGGCAGAGACCCAGTACTTC. This encodes CASSSVQGAETQYF. Filled out from reference TRBV7-2 and TRBJ2-5, the complete variable domain reads GAGVSQSPSNKVTEKGKDVELRCDPISGHTALYWYRQSLGQGLEFLIYFQGNSAPDKSGLPSDRFSAERTGGSVSTLTIQRTQQEDSAVYLCASSSVQGAETQYFGPGTRLLVL.

This chain uses TRBV5-3 with TRBJ2-2, with TRBD1 as a possible D gene (6 bases). TRBV5-3 is placed among ORFs of uncertain function. The CDR3 is made up of 14 amino acids. Deletions cut 1 base from V and 7 bases from J, with 11 bases between. CDR3 protein: CARSLSRGNGELFF. DNA of the CDR3: TGTGCCAGAAGCTTGAGCAGGGGAAACGGGGAGCTGTTTTTT.

There are a few counts of this clone. The chain is built from TRBV6-1 and TRBJ2-3; 9 bases match TRBD2. The junction had 5 bases not matched to a gene; V was cut back by 6 bases and J by 4 bases. This CDR3 comprises 14 residues. Germline V gene lookup returns CDR1 MNHNS and CDR2 SASEGT. CDR3 protein: CASRSSGAADTQYF. CDR3 in DNA: TGTGCCAGCAGGTCTAGCGGGGCGGCAGATACGCAGTATTTT.

The chain combines TRBV30 with TRBJ2-1, with 7 bases fitting TRBD2. Germline trimming cut 1 base from V and 4 bases from J; bases unmatched to any gene: 4. The CDR3 runs 14 residues. CDR1 is GTSNPN, CDR2 SVGIG, per germline (reference sequence). The CDR3 sequence is CAWSEAGVYNEQFF. In nucleotides, the CDR3 is TGTGCCTGGAGTGAGGCGGGAGTATACAATGAGCAGTTCTTC.

In DNA form, the CDR3 reads TGTGCCAGCAGCGCTAGCGGAAACTACAATGAGCAGTTCTTC. This codes for CASSASGNYNEQFF. This chain links TRBV9 with TRBJ2-1; TRBD2 matches at 7 bases. Per germline, CDR1 SGDLS and CDR2 YYNGEE. The CDR3 contains 14 residues. V trimming: 3 bases; J trimming: 3 bases; junction bases outside the gene matches: 3.

This clone was seen once. The chain couples TRBV13 to TRBJ2-5; 8 nucleotides line up with TRBD2. The CDR3 covers 15 residues. Germline CDR1 reads PRHDT; CDR2 reads FYEKMQ (reference sequence). The junction had 4 bases not matched to a gene; V was cut back by 1 base and J by 3 bases. CDR3 residues: CASSLVGLGEETQYF. The CDR3 region has the DNA TGTGCCAGCAGCTTAGTGGGACTAGGAGAAGAGACCCAGTACTTC.

The CDR3 DNA is TGTGCCATCCTAGACACCGGGAAGACCTACGAGCAGTACTTC. This codes for CAILDTGKTYEQYF. The rearrangement links TRBV2 to TRBJ2-7; D is possibly TRBD2 (5 bases). The V and J ends lost 10 bases and 2 bases respectively, with 18 bases between them. Per germline, CDR1 SNHLY and CDR2 FYNNEI. The CDR3 has 14 residues.

Here the CDR3 reads CASSLASTTAVTQYF. CDR3 in DNA: TGTGCCAGCAGCTTGGCTAGTACGACGGCTGTGACCCAGTACTTC. The J gene is TRBJ2-5, the V gene TRBV11-2; D unclear. V lost 3 bases to trimming and J lost 7 bases, with 18 bases between them. Germline CDR1 reads SGHAT; CDR2 reads FQNNGV. The CDR3 covers 15 residues. Full variable domain (remainder filled in from reference TRBV11-2 and TRBJ2-5): EAGVAQSPRYKIIEKRQSVAFWCNPISGHATLYWYQQILGQGPKLLIQFQNNGVVDDSQLPKDRFSAERLKGVDSTLKIQPAKLEDSAVYLCASSLASTTAVTQYFGPGTRLLVL.

The chain carries TRBV27 and TRBJ2-7; D is perhaps TRBD2 (6 bases). The CDR3 spans 14 residues. The V gene's germline CDR1 is MNHEY and CDR2 SMNVEV (reference sequence). V lost 3 bases and J 7 bases, leaving 16 bases between the germline ends. The CDR3 DNA sequence: TGTGCCAGCAGTTTCCGGGGGACCCGCGGGGAGCAGTACTTC. Protein sequence: CASSFRGTRGEQYF.

This chain links TRBV7-6 with TRBJ2-2, with TRBD2 matching over 8 bases. Looked up from germline, CDR1 is SGHVS and CDR2 is FNYEAQ. This CDR3 comprises 16 residues. J lost 4 bases, V lost 8 bases, and 12 bases had no gene match. For the CDR3, the DNA is TGTGCCAGCGCCCCCCTGGGCGGGGGGCTCACCGGGGAGCTGTTTTTT. Protein sequence: CASAPLGGGLTGELFF.

The chain recombines TRBV5-1 with TRBJ1-2; a weak D match, TRBD1 (6 bases). Trimming pared 4 bases from V and 4 bases from J, leaving 14 bases between. The germline V gene has CDR1 SGHRS and CDR2 YFSETQ. The CDR3 is 14 residues long. The CDR3 region is CASSPEQGSYGYTF. The CDR3 bases are TGCGCCAGCAGCCCAGAACAGGGTTCCTATGGCTACACCTTC.

The genes are TRBV2 and TRBJ1-2; D ambiguous. The CDR3 loop spans 14 amino acids. The V gene's germline CDR1 is SNHLY and CDR2 FYNNEI. V was trimmed by 7 bases and J by 6 bases, leaving 18 bases between them. The CDR3 loop is CASNFGGGIDGYTF. The CDR3 coding sequence is TGTGCCAGCAACTTCGGTGGAGGTATCGATGGCTACACCTTC.

The chain combines TRBV2 with TRBJ2-3; TRBD2 matches 7 bases. Germline trimming cut 5 bases from V and 15 bases from J; bases unmatched to any gene: 14. The CDR3 loop spans 13 amino acids. Looked up from germline, CDR1 is SNHLY and CDR2 is FYNNEI. The CDR3: CASSTPTGLGTYF. The CDR3 coding sequence is TGTGCCAGCAGTACACCGACCGGACTAGGCACTTATTTT.

The chain is built from TRBV30 and TRBJ2-7; D call uncertain. The germline V and J ends were trimmed by 8 bases and 1 base, with 9 bases remaining between them. Germline V CDR1 and CDR2: GTSNPN, SVGIG (reference sequence). This CDR3 comprises 11 residues. The CDR3 sequence: CALASSYEQYF. The DNA of the CDR3 is TGTGCCCTGGCCAGTTCCTACGAGCAGTACTTC.

This chain uses TRBV15 with TRBJ2-1; 10 nucleotides align to TRBD2. Per germline, CDR1 LNHNV and CDR2 YYDKDF (reference sequence). V shed 3 bases and J 1 base; nucleotides not matched to a gene: 12. The CDR3 runs to 19 residues. DNA for the CDR3: TGTGCCACCAGCAGTTCCCTTGGGAGCGGGGGGGTTTCCTACAATGAGCAGTTCTTC. Translating it yields CATSSSLGSGGVSYNEQFF.

The rearrangement joins TRBV13 to TRBJ1-1; 7 positions match TRBD1. Germline CDR1 reads PRHDT; CDR2 reads FYEKMQ (reference sequence). CDR3 length: 14 amino acids. With V trimmed by 4 bases and J by 0 bases, 2 bases remained unmatched. This chain's CDR3 is CASSSQGLNTEAFF. DNA for the CDR3: TGTGCCAGCAGCTCACAGGGGTTGAACACTGAAGCTTTCTTT. Full variable domain (missing parts from reference TRBV13 and TRBJ1-1): AAGVIQSPRHLIKEKRETATLKCYPIPRHDTVYWYQQGPGQDPQFLISFYEKMQSDKGSIPDRFSAQQFSDYHSELNMSSLELGDSALYFCASSSQGLNTEAFFGQGTRLTVV.

With respect to this clone: A junction end diverges from the germline sequence, so it may reflect a read error. The J gene is TRBJ2-5, the V gene TRBV7-7, with TRBD1 matching over 8 bases. Germline V gives CDR1 SSHAT, CDR2 FNYEAQ (reference sequence). The length of the CDR3 is 14 residues. The chain's CDR3 is CASSQQGAAETQYF. DNA for the CDR3: TGTGCTAGCAGTCAGCAGGGGGCAGCAGAGACCCAGTACTTC.